This section outlines one T cell receptor beta chain sequence together with its context. The method was immunoSEQ multiplex PCR; TCRdb's version includes in-frame clones alone and lacks a portion of them. This sample has about 86,000 clones; over 75% occur once, and the top ten carry around 15%. Germline V gives CDR1 GTSNPN, CDR2 SVGIG (reference sequence). The CDR3 sequence is 14 residues long. With V trimmed by 2 bases and J by 4 bases, 4 bases remained unmatched. This entry comes from a study of PD-L1 blockade in urothelial cancer. Study information: Peripheral blood specimens exhibited a median yield of 141,255 T cells.

Indicated time point: pretreatment peripheral blood. The cohort comprised individuals with locally advanced or metastatic urothelial carcinoma. Per-patient samples, pretreatment and on-treatment, numbered 1 to 8. The starting material was PBMCs, obtained around atezolizumab (anti-PD-L1) treatment. V is TRBV30 and J is TRBJ2-3; 9 positions match TRBD2. This sequence was found in a man in his sixties with urothelial cancer. CDR3 loop: CAWSLAGGPDTQYF. As DNA, the CDR3 is TGTGCCTGGAGTTTGGCGGGAGGGCCAGATACGCAGTATTTT.